The present T cell receptor (beta chain) was sequenced within a study of control samples from healthy donors and cancer patients. The data were produced by immunoSEQ multiplex PCR, yet TCRdb's version contains in-frame clones alone and is incomplete. This sample has some 95,000 clones; 75% to 85% occur once, and the top ten carry about 11%. The germline V gene encodes CDR1 DFQATT and CDR2 SNEGSKA (reference sequence). V lost 5 bases and J 2 bases, leaving 5 bases between the germline ends. The CDR3 loop spans 11 amino acids. The sequenced sample was blood. The TCR originated in a woman aged 25 to 39 in good health. The chain carries TRBV20-1 and TRBJ2-3; D remains unclear. The CDR3 protein is CSAYNTDTQYF. CDR3 sequence (DNA): TGCAGTGCTTACAACACAGATACGCAGTATTTT.